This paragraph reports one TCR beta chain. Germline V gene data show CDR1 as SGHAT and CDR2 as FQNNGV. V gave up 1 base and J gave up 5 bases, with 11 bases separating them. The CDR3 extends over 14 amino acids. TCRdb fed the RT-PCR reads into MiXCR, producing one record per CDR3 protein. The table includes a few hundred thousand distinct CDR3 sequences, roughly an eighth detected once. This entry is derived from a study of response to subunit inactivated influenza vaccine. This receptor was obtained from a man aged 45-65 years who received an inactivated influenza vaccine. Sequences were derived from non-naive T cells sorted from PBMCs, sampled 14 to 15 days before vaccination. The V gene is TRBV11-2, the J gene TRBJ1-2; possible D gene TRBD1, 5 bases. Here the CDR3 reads CASSLGARGYGYTF. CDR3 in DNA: TGTGCCAGCAGCTTAGGTGCGAGGGGTTATGGCTACACCTTC.